Following are 31 T cell receptor beta chains from one sample sequenced in a study of blood T cell repertoires in COVID-19. Profiling relied on immunoSEQ multiplex PCR, and the TCRdb table lists in-frame clones only, not all of them. This table has 130,000 to 150,000 clones, around four fifths appearing once. The specimen was peripheral blood. These receptors all come from a woman between 40 and 55 years old with active or convalescent COVID-19.

The chain employs TRBV7-6 and TRBJ2-7; 7 nucleotides line up with TRBD1. The germline gives CDR1 SGHVS, CDR2 FNYEAQ. J lost 1 base, V lost 2 bases, and 5 bases had no gene match. This CDR3 has 15 residues. In DNA form, the CDR3 reads TGTGCCAGCAGCTTATTTTCAGGGGGTTCCTACGAGCAGTACTTC. Protein sequence: CASSLFSGGSYEQYF.

This clone occurred a few times. The chain couples TRBV6-4 to TRBJ1-5, with TRBD1 as a possible D gene (5 bases). Per the germline V gene, CDR1 is MRHNA and CDR2 is SNTAGT. There are 18 residues in the CDR3. V was shortened by 0 bases and J by 1 base, with 16 bases between the two germline ends. CDR3 DNA sequence: TGTGCCAGCAGTGACTCGATTGGGGGGATGGGGAGCAATCAGCCCCAGCATTTT. Its protein product is CASSDSIGGMGSNQPQHF.

This clone appeared a single time. This rearrangement joins TRBV5-1 to TRBJ1-2, with 7 bases identical to TRBD1. CDR1 and CDR2 from the germline V gene are SGHRS and YFSETQ. The V segment lost 0 bases and the J segment 7 bases; nucleotides outside the gene matches: 9. The CDR3 contains 15 residues. The CDR3 spells CASSLDTGARGGYTF. The DNA for the CDR3 is TGCGCCAGCAGCTTGGATACAGGGGCCAGGGGTGGCTACACCTTC.

The V and J genes are TRBV10-3 and TRBJ1-5; D remains unclear. The CDR3 runs 13 residues. CDR1 ENHRY and CDR2 SYGVKD come from the germline V gene. Trimming took off 4 bases at V and 3 bases at J, with 7 bases between the two ends. CDR3 amino acids: CAISGSSNQPQHF. The CDR3 DNA follows: TGTGCCATCAGTGGGAGTTCCAATCAGCCCCAGCATTTT.

The chain joins TRBV9 to TRBJ1-4; 8 bases align to TRBD1. Germline V gives CDR1 SGDLS, CDR2 YYNGEE. The V and J ends lost 3 bases and 11 bases, in that order; junction bases with no gene match: 9. The length of the CDR3 is 14 residues. The CDR3 nucleotides read TGTGCCAGCAGCGGACAGGGGACCTTTGGGAAACTGTTTTTT. Its protein is CASSGQGTFGKLFF.

The chain recombines TRBV18 with TRBJ2-7; no reliable D call. V lost 3 bases to trimming and J lost 0 bases, with 12 bases between them. From germline, CDR1 is KGHSH and CDR2 LQKENI. The CDR3 has 15 residues. CDR3 loop: CASSPVTVSSYEQYF. The CDR3 region has the DNA TGTGCCAGCTCACCGGTCACAGTCAGCTCCTACGAGCAGTACTTC.

The chain uses TRBV28 and TRBJ2-3; no firm D call. V gave up 3 bases and J gave up 2 bases, with 12 bases separating them. Germline values: CDR1 MDHEN, CDR2 SYDVKM. The CDR3 has 15 amino acids. The CDR3 DNA follows: TGTGCCAGCAGTTTTACGCGCCTGCCCACAGATACGCAGTATTTT. Translation: CASSFTRLPTDTQYF.

The chain links TRBV6-5 to TRBJ2-2, with a tentative D call TRBD2 (6 bases). Trimming stripped 5 bases from V and 7 bases from J, with 14 bases between. CDR3 length equals 14 residues. Germline CDR1 is MNHEY and CDR2 is SVGAGI. The CDR3 DNA reads TGTGCCAGCAGTCCGACTAGGTGGGGCGGGGAGCTGTTTTTT. Amino acid sequence: CASSPTRWGGELFF.

This chain's CDR3 is CASSLFGGGGQGYGYTF. For the CDR3, the DNA is TGTGCCAGCAGCTTATTTGGAGGGGGCGGACAGGGCTATGGCTACACCTTC. The J gene is TRBJ1-2, the V gene TRBV11-2, with TRBD1 matching over 8 bases. The CDR3 sequence is 17 residues long. Looked up from germline, CDR1 is SGHAT and CDR2 is FQNNGV. Trimming cost V 2 bases and J 4 bases; bases outside gene matches: 12.

The sample holds a few counts of this clone. This chain links TRBV3-1 (or the pseudogene TRBV3-2) with TRBJ1-2; D perhaps matches TRBD1 (5 bases). The germline V and J ends were trimmed by 1 base and 8 bases, with 8 bases remaining between them. Germline-derived CDR1 and CDR2 are LGHDT and YNNKEL (reference sequence). The CDR3 is 12 amino acids. CDR3 DNA sequence: TGTGCCAGCAGCCAAGCCGGGGGGGGCTACACCTTC. Translated, it gives CASSQAGGGYTF.

The chain couples TRBV24-1 to TRBJ2-1, with 7 bases that match TRBD1. Germline V gene lookup returns CDR1 KGHDR and CDR2 SFDVKD. V was clipped by 4 bases and J by 5 bases; unmatched bases: 13. The CDR3 length is 17 residues. DNA for the CDR3: TGTGCCACCAGTGACTATAAGACAGGGCCGGGGAACAATGAGCAGTTCTTC. This codes for CATSDYKTGPGNNEQFF.

The rearrangement joins TRBV10-3 to TRBJ1-2, with TRBD1 matching 8 bases. The CDR3 has 13 amino acids. CDR1 ENHRY and CDR2 SYGVKD come from the germline V gene. The V gene end was trimmed by 4 bases and the J gene end by 4 bases; junction bases not matched to a gene: 2. The CDR3 nucleotides are TGTGCCATCAGTGGCGGGACAGGCTATGGCTACACCTTC. Protein sequence: CAISGGTGYGYTF.

This chain joins TRBV20-1 and TRBJ2-7; maybe TRBD1 (5 bases). CDR1 DFQATT and CDR2 SNEGSKA come from the germline V gene (reference sequence). This CDR3 spans 11 amino acids. CDR3 region: CSLQGSYEQYF. DNA of the CDR3: TGCAGCCTCCAGGGCTCCTACGAGCAGTACTTC.

The chain has TRBV5-1 and TRBJ1-2; possible D gene TRBD1, 5 bases. Trimming removed 1 base from V and 6 bases from J, with 7 bases in between. CDR3 length: 12 amino acids. Looked up from germline, CDR1 is SGHRS and CDR2 is YFSETQ. The CDR3 sequence is CASSLSGNGYTF. CDR3 coding DNA: TGCGCCAGCAGCTTGTCAGGGAATGGCTACACCTTC.

The V gene is TRBV19, the J gene TRBJ1-6, with D unclear. Germline V lookup: CDR1 LNHDA, CDR2 SQIVND (reference sequence). The CDR3 is 14 amino acids. Trimming removed 7 bases at V and 7 bases at J, with 14 bases between. The CDR3 spells CASKWSGGNSPLHF. CDR3 DNA sequence: TGTGCCAGTAAATGGTCAGGAGGAAATTCACCCCTCCACTTT.

This sequence joins TRBV19 and TRBJ1-1, with 7 bases identical to TRBD1. Germline lookup yields CDR1 LNHDA and CDR2 SQIVND (reference sequence). CDR3 length equals 14 residues. V gave up 6 bases and J gave up 3 bases; unmatched junction bases: 7. The CDR3 loop reads CASRQTGRHTEAFF. The CDR3 nucleotides are TGTGCCAGTAGGCAGACAGGGCGGCACACTGAAGCTTTCTTT.

The V and J genes are TRBV5-1 and TRBJ1-3, with TRBD1 as a possible D gene (5 bases). This CDR3 is 16 amino acids long. Trimming left V 3 bases short and J 0 bases short, with 13 bases between. Germline CDR1 is SGHRS and CDR2 is YFSETQ. The CDR3 DNA reads TGCGCCAGCAGCTATGGACACCTGTCCTCTGGAAACACCATATATTTT. Encoded protein: CASSYGHLSSGNTIYF.

The V gene is TRBV5-5, the J gene TRBJ2-1; D is undetermined. The V gene's germline CDR1 is SGHKS and CDR2 YYEKEE (reference sequence). Deletions cut 0 bases from V and 9 bases from J, with 19 bases between. The CDR3 loop spans 16 amino acids. CDR3 sequence reads: CASSLEPETKSREQFF. The CDR3 DNA reads as TGTGCCAGCAGCTTGGAGCCTGAAACCAAATCCCGTGAGCAGTTCTTC.

The chain carries TRBV10-2 and TRBJ1-1; D gene unclear. The CDR3 totals 14 residues. V was shortened by 0 bases and J by 4 bases, with 9 bases between the two germline ends. Germline lookup yields CDR1 WSHSY and CDR2 SAAADI. CDR3 bases: TGCGCCAGCAGTGAGTCGCGGCAGTTCACTGAAGCTTTCTTT. This encodes CASSESRQFTEAFF.

This clone was counted only a few times. The chain recombines TRBV5-4 with TRBJ2-5, with D maybe TRBD2 (6 bases). Germline lookup yields CDR1 SGHNT and CDR2 YYREEE (reference sequence). The CDR3 has 13 amino acids. Trimming shortened V by 7 bases and J by 7 bases, and 17 bases separated the two germline ends. CDR3 nucleotides: TGTGCCAGCGATTCAGGCGGGATCGGGACCCAGTACTTC. Protein: CASDSGGIGTQYF.

This chain links TRBV6-1 with TRBJ2-7; 9 nucleotides align to TRBD2. Germline loops: CDR1 MNHNS, CDR2 SASEGT. V was clipped by 2 bases and J by 4 bases; unmatched bases: 6. This CDR3 spans 15 amino acids. CDR3: CASSERAGGPYEQYF. The CDR3 DNA is TGTGCCAGCAGTGAAAGGGCGGGGGGGCCTTACGAGCAGTACTTC.

The rearrangement uses TRBV28 and TRBJ1-2; 7 nucleotides agree with TRBD1. The germline V gene has CDR1 MDHEN and CDR2 SYDVKM. The trim removed 5 bases at V and 4 bases at J, leaving 7 bases unmatched. This CDR3 comprises 14 residues. The CDR3 sequence is CASSPLRDSYGYTF. The DNA of the CDR3 is TGTGCCAGCAGTCCCTTAAGGGACAGCTATGGCTACACCTTC.

The V gene is TRBV9, the J gene TRBJ2-1; 9 nucleotides line up with TRBD2. The CDR3 totals 16 residues. V lost 4 bases and J lost 3; bases outside the gene matches: 8. CDR1 is SGDLS and CDR2 is YYNGEE in the germline V gene. The CDR3 reads CASSPTFSGSYNEQFF. The CDR3 DNA sequence: TGTGCCAGCAGCCCGACGTTTAGCGGGAGCTACAATGAGCAGTTCTTC.

The gene calls are TRBV19 and TRBJ2-4; D is ambiguous. The length of the CDR3 is 14 residues. V shed 3 bases and J shed 3 bases, with 9 bases lying between them. The germline V gene encodes CDR1 LNHDA and CDR2 SQIVND (reference sequence). The CDR3 is CASSIGQGKNIQYF. The CDR3 DNA reads as TGTGCCAGTAGTATTGGGCAAGGCAAAAACATTCAGTACTTC.

J is TRBJ2-3 and V is TRBV28, with D tentatively TRBD2 (5 bases). Germline V lookup: CDR1 MDHEN, CDR2 SYDVKM. The CDR3 loop spans 15 amino acids. Deletions cut 7 bases from V and 2 bases from J, with 16 bases between. Here the CDR3 DNA reads TGTGCCAGCACGGAGGAGTCGGGTGCCACAGATACGCAGTATTTT. It is translated as CASTEESGATDTQYF.

In this sample, this clone turned up a few times. The rearrangement uses TRBV2 and TRBJ2-7; tentatively, D is TRBD1 (6 bases). The CDR3 runs to 13 residues. CDR1 and CDR2 from the germline V gene are SNHLY and FYNNEI. With 4 bases removed from V and 3 bases from J, the gap between germline ends came to 10 bases. The CDR3 coding sequence is TGTGCCAGCAGTGCCGACAGGCGCTACGAGCAGTACTTC. The encoded protein is CASSADRRYEQYF.

The gene calls are TRBV30 and TRBJ1-6; weak D call: TRBD1 (5 bases). CDR3 length equals 15 residues. Trimming stripped 1 base from V and 8 bases from J, with 15 bases between. Germline CDR1 GTSNPN, CDR2 SVGIG (reference sequence). DNA for the CDR3: TGTGCCTGGAGTGAATACCAGGGAAGTCATTCACCCCTCCACTTT. As protein: CAWSEYQGSHSPLHF.

This chain uses TRBV5-1 with TRBJ2-4; D remains unclear. Germline V gene lookup returns CDR1 SGHRS and CDR2 YFSETQ. With 6 bases removed from V and 3 bases from J, the gap between germline ends came to 7 bases. The CDR3 extends over 12 amino acids. The CDR3 sequence is CASKSSKNIQYF. DNA of the CDR3: TGCGCCAGCAAGAGTAGCAAAAACATTCAGTACTTC.

CDR3 loop: CASSIDGWSSYEQYF. The CDR3 DNA reads as TGTGCCAGTAGTATAGATGGCTGGAGCTCCTACGAGCAGTACTTC. This sequence joins TRBV19 and TRBJ2-7; no firm D call. Germline lookup yields CDR1 LNHDA and CDR2 SQIVND (reference sequence). The CDR3 has 15 residues. V lost 0 bases to trimming and J lost 0 bases, with 9 bases between them.

V gene TRBV6-1 combines with J gene TRBJ1-5; TRBD1 matches at 7 bases. With 1 base clipped from V and 9 bases from J, the junction kept 3 bases outside the gene matches. Per the germline V gene, CDR1 is MNHNS and CDR2 is SASEGT. This CDR3 contains 13 residues. This CDR3 is CASSEDWTGPQHF. As DNA, the CDR3 is TGTGCCAGCAGTGAAGATTGGACAGGGCCCCAGCATTTT.

DNA of the CDR3: TGTGCCAGCAGTTTATTGGTGCACAGGGGGTCGGGGCAGCGAGGTGGCTACACCTTC. It encodes CASSLLVHRGSGQRGGYTF. The chain recombines TRBV28 with TRBJ1-2; 8 bases agree with TRBD1. Germline values: CDR1 MDHEN, CDR2 SYDVKM. J lost 7 bases, V lost 1 base, and 20 bases had no gene match. The CDR3 contains 19 residues.